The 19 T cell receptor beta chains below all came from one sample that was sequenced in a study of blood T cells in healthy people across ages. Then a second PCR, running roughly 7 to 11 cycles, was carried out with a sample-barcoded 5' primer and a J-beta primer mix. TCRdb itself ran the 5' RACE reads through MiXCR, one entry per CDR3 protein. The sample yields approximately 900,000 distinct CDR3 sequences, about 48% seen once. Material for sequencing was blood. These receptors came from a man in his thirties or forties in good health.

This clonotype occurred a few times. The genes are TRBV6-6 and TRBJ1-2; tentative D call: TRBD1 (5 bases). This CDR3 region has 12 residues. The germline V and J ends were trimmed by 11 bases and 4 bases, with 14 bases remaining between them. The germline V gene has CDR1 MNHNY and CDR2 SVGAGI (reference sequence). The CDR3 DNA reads TGTGCCTCTGCGGGGGAGGTCTATGGCTACACCTTC. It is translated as CASAGEVYGYTF.

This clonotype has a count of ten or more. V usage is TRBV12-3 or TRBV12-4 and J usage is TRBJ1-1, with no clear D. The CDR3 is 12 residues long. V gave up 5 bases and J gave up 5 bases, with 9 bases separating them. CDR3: CASSPAGTEAFF. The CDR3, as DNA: TGTGCCAGCAGTCCAGCTGGAACTGAAGCTTTCTTT.

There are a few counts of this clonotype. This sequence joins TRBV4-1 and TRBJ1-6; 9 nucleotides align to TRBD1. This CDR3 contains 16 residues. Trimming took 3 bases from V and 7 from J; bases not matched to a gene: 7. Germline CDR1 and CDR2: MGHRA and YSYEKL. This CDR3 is CASSHHPGQGNSPLHF. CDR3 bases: TGCGCCAGCAGCCACCACCCGGGACAGGGCAATTCACCCCTCCACTTT.

The CDR3 coding sequence is TGTGCCAGCAGCCAAAAGCGGGGGAGCACAGATACGCAGTATTTT. Translated: CASSQKRGSTDTQYF. V is TRBV4-2 and J is TRBJ2-3, with TRBD2 identical over 8 bases. The CDR3 has 15 amino acids. Germline V gene lookup returns CDR1 LGHNA and CDR2 YNFKEQ. V gave up 2 bases and J gave up 0 bases; unmatched junction bases: 1.

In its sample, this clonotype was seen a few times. The CDR3 bases are TGTGCCAGCAGCATACAGGGAAGCGATCAGCCCCAGCATTTT. This gives the protein CASSIQGSDQPQHF. This chain uses TRBV6-1 with TRBJ1-5, with D tentatively TRBD1 (6 bases). Trimming cost V 6 bases and J 5 bases, with 14 bases left between them. This CDR3 has 14 amino acids. From germline, CDR1 is MNHNS and CDR2 SASEGT.

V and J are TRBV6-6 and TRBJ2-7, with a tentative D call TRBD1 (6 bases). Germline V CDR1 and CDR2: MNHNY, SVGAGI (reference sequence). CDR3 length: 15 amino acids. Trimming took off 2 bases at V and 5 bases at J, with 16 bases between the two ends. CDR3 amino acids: CASSYPRGDLNEQYF. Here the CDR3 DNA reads TGTGCCAGCAGTTACCCCAGGGGTGACCTGAACGAGCAGTACTTC.

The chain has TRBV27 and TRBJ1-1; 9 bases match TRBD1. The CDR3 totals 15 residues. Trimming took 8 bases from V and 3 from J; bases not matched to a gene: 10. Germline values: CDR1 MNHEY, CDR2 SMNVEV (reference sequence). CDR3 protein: CASSDAGTGYTEAFF. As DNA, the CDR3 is TGTGCCAGCTCTGACGCCGGGACAGGGTACACTGAAGCTTTCTTT.

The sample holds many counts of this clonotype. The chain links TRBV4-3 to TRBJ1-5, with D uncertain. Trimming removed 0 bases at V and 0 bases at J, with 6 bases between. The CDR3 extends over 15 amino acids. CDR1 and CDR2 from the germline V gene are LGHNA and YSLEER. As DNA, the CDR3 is TGCGCCAGCAGCCAAGATCGCGGTAGCAATCAGCCCCAGCATTTT. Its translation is CASSQDRGSNQPQHF.

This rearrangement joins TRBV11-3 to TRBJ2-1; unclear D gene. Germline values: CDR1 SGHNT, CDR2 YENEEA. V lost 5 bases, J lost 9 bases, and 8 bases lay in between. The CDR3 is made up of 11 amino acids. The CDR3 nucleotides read TGTGCCAGCAGCAGGACGGTTGAGCAGTTCTTC. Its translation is CASSRTVEQFF.

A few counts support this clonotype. The CDR3 here is CASSQDSNPQGSPLHF. The CDR3 region has the DNA TGCGCCAGCAGCCAAGATTCGAACCCCCAGGGTTCACCCCTCCACTTT. V usage is TRBV4-3 and J usage is TRBJ1-6; tentatively, D is TRBD1 (5 bases). Germline V gene sequence: CDR1 LGHNA, CDR2 YSLEER. The germline V and J ends were trimmed by 0 bases and 9 bases, with 15 bases remaining between them. The CDR3 is 16 residues long.

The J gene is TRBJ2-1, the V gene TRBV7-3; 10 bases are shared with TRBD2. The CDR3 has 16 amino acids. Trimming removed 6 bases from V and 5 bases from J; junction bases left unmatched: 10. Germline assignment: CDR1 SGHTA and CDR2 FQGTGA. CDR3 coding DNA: TGTGCCAGCAGTCCAGGAGCGGGGGGGTGGGACAATGAGCAGTTCTTC. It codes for CASSPGAGGWDNEQFF.

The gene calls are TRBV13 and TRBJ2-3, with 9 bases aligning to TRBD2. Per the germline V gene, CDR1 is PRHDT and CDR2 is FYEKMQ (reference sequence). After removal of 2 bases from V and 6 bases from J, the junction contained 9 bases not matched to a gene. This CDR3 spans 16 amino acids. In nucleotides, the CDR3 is TGTGCCAGCAGCTTACTTGGTAGCGGGAGTACTGATACGCAGTATTTT. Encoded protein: CASSLLGSGSTDTQYF.

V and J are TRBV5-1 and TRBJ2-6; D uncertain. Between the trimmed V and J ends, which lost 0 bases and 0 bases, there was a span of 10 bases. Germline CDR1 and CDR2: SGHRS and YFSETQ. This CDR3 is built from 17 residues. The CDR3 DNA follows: TGCGCCAGCAGCTTGGATTATTCAGGCTCTGGGGCCAACGTCCTGACTTTC. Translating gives CASSLDYSGSGANVLTF. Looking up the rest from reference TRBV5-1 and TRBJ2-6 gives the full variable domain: KAGVTQTPRYLIKTRGQQVTLSCSPISGHRSVSWYQQTPGQGLQFLFEYFSETQRNKGNFPGRFSGRQFSNSRSEMNVSTLELGDSALYLCASSLDYSGSGANVLTFGAGSRLTVL.

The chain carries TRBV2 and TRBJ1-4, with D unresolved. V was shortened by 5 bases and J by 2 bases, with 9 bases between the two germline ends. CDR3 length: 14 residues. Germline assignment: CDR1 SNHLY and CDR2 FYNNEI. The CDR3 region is CASSPLGTNEKLFF. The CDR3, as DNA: TGTGCCAGCAGTCCTTTGGGGACTAATGAAAAACTGTTTTTT.

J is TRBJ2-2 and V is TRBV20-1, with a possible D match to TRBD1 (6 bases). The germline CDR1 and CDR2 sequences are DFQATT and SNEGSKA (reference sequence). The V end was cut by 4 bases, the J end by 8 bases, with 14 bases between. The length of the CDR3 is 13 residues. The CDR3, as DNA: TGCAGTGCTAATACAGGGATGATAGGGGAGCTGTTTTTT. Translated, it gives CSANTGMIGELFF.

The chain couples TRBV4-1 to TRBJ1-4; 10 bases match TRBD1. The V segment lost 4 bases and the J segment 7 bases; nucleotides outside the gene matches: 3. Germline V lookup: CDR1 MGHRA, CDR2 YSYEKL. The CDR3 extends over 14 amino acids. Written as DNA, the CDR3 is TGCGCCAGCAGCCCGGGACAGGGGAGTGAAAAACTGTTTTTT. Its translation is CASSPGQGSEKLFF.

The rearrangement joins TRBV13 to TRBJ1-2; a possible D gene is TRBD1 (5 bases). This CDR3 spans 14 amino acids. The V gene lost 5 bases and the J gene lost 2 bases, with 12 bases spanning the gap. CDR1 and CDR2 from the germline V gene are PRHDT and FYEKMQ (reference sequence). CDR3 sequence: CASSPQGRNYGYTF. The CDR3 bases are TGTGCCAGCAGCCCCCAGGGCCGGAACTATGGCTACACCTTC.

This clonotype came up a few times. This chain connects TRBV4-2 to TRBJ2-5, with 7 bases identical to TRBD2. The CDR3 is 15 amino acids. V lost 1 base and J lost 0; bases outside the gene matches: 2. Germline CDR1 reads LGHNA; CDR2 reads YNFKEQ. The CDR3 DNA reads TGTGCCAGCAGCCAAGGTCGGGGGGACCAAGAGACCCAGTACTTC. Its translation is CASSQGRGDQETQYF.

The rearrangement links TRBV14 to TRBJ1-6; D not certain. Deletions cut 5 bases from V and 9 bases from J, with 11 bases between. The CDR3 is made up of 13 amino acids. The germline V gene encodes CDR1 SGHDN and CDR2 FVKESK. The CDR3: CASSFSTSSPLHF. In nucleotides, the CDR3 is TGTGCCAGCAGCTTCTCAACGAGTTCACCCCTCCACTTT.